This T cell receptor (beta chain) originates from a study of blood T cell repertoires in COVID-19. Overall study: COVID-19 samples from acute and convalescent phases originated in the United States, Italy and Spain. In each case, the material was cDNA or gDNA derived from T cells, B-cell-depleted T cells, or PBMCs.

Original handling: Amplification of reference gene primers was used by the study to estimate nucleated cell counts. The table came from immunoSEQ multiplex PCR; TCRdb's copy has only in-frame clones and leaves some out. That table gives V, J and clone size, and the DNA gave D and trimming. The sample lists about 240,000 clones, approximately 82% occurring once. This clonotype was obtained from a man aged 25 to 40 who had recovered from COVID-19. Sequencing was performed on peripheral blood.

CDR3 in amino acids: CASSGGGRETQYF. In DNA form, the CDR3 reads TGTGCCAGCAGCGGCGGGGGCAGGGAGACCCAGTACTTC. This chain uses TRBV7-9 with TRBJ2-5; possible D gene TRBD2, 7 bases. V was cut by 5 bases and J by 5 bases, with 12 bases left in between. Germline V gene sequence: CDR1 SEHNR, CDR2 FQNEAQ (reference sequence). The CDR3 has 13 amino acids.